Listed here are 15 T cell receptor beta chains from one sample, sequenced in a study of blood T cell repertoires in COVID-19. The table came from immunoSEQ multiplex PCR; TCRdb's copy has only in-frame clones and leaves some out. Here the sample spans under 200,000 clones, around 86% being singletons. The sequencing sample was made of peripheral blood. Receptors were obtained from an elderly woman in a cohort sampled during active or convalescent COVID-19.

This chain links TRBV7-9 with TRBJ2-3; 11 bases agree with TRBD2. This CDR3 has 16 amino acids. After removal of 8 bases from V and 2 bases from J, the junction contained 9 bases not matched to a gene. The germline V gene has CDR1 SEHNR and CDR2 FQNEAQ (reference sequence). The DNA for the CDR3 is TGTGCCAGCCCGGGACCGGGACTAGCGGACACAGATACGCAGTATTTT. This translates into CASPGPGLADTDTQYF.

This clone has just a few counts. This chain joins TRBV30 and TRBJ2-7; the match to TRBD2 covers 11 bases. The V gene's germline CDR1 is GTSNPN and CDR2 SVGIG (reference sequence). The length of the CDR3 is 17 residues. V trimming: 0 bases; J trimming: 7 bases; junction bases outside the gene matches: 14. This CDR3 is CAWSVGAIAGGPGEQYV. Here the CDR3 DNA reads TGTGCCTGGAGTGTAGGGGCGATAGCGGGAGGGCCGGGGGAGCAGTACGTC.

V and J are TRBV7-8 and TRBJ2-1; a weak D match, TRBD2 (7 bases). Germline-derived CDR1 and CDR2 are SGHVS and FQNEAQ. Trimming removed 0 bases from V and 1 base from J, with 13 bases in between. This CDR3 comprises 17 residues. DNA of the CDR3: TGTGCCAGCAGCTTAGCGCGGGGGCTCCCTTCCTACAATGAGCAGTTCTTC. It yields the protein CASSLARGLPSYNEQFF.

This chain uses TRBV28 with TRBJ2-7; D is perhaps TRBD1 (6 bases). Trimming shortened V by 5 bases and J by 9 bases, and 23 bases separated the two germline ends. Germline CDR1 is MDHEN and CDR2 is SYDVKM. This CDR3 is built from 15 residues. CDR3 bases: TGTGCCAGCAGTAACCCCGGACAGTCTCTACGAGGGCAGTACTTC. Translating gives CASSNPGQSLRGQYF.

A few counts support this clone. J is TRBJ1-2 and V is TRBV27; no definite D call. Trimming removed 3 bases from V and 4 bases from J, with 9 bases in between. Germline values: CDR1 MNHEY, CDR2 SMNVEV (reference sequence). The CDR3 has 13 amino acids. The CDR3 bases are TGTGCCAGCAGTTTCGCACAAACCTATGGCTACACCTTC. Translating gives CASSFAQTYGYTF.

The rearrangement joins TRBV6-5 to TRBJ2-7; no definite D call. The CDR3 covers 12 residues. Germline loops: CDR1 MNHEY, CDR2 SVGAGI. The ends were cut back, 6 bases at V and 3 bases at J, with 9 bases in the middle. The DNA for the CDR3 is TGTGCCAGCAGGGAGAGCGACTACGAGCAGTACGTC. Protein product: CASRESDYEQYV.

This clone was picked up a small number of times. Other nucleotide sequences in the sample specify the same CDR3. The chain employs TRBV10-3 and TRBJ1-5; 9 nucleotides agree with TRBD1. The trim removed 3 bases at V and 5 bases at J, leaving 5 bases unmatched. CDR1 and CDR2 (germline): ENHRY, SYGVKD. This CDR3 spans 15 amino acids. The DNA of the CDR3 is TGTGCCATCAGTGACTCCGACAGGGGGTATCAGCCCCAGCATTTT. It yields the protein CAISDSDRGYQPQHF.

As concerns this clone: This sample also contains other DNA sequences that code for the same CDR3. The chain links TRBV11-3 to TRBJ2-7; D perhaps matches TRBD2 (5 bases). Between the trimmed V and J ends, which lost 2 bases and 4 bases, there was a span of 6 bases. Germline values: CDR1 SGHNT, CDR2 YENEEA. The CDR3 covers 12 residues. In DNA, the CDR3 is TGTGCCAGCAGCTTATCGGGGTACGAGCAGTACTTC. It encodes CASSLSGYEQYF. Full variable domain (remainder filled in from reference TRBV11-3 and TRBJ2-7): EAGVVQSPRYKIIEKKQPVAFWCNPISGHNTLYWYLQNLGQGPELLIRYENEEAVDDSQLPKDRFSAERLKGVDSTLKIQPAELGDSAVYLCASSLSGYEQYFGPGTRLTVT.

The chain uses TRBV6-5 and TRBJ2-1; tentatively, D is TRBD1 (6 bases). The V and J ends lost 5 bases and 6 bases respectively, with 11 bases between them. Per germline, CDR1 MNHEY and CDR2 SVGAGI. The CDR3 spans 13 residues. The DNA for the CDR3 is TGTGCCAGCAGTAAACTGACAGGCAATGAGCAGTTCTTC. Its protein is CASSKLTGNEQFF.

This chain links TRBV6-2 or TRBV6-3 with TRBJ1-6; D is possibly TRBD1 (5 bases). Germline lookup yields CDR1 MNHEY and CDR2 SVGEGT. The V gene lost 5 bases and the J gene lost 11 bases, with 16 bases spanning the gap. CDR3 length equals 14 residues. The CDR3 loop is CASSPQGGGTPLHF. In DNA form, the CDR3 reads TGTGCCAGCAGTCCCCAGGGAGGAGGGACACCCCTCCACTTT.

The CDR3 sequence is CASSQGTSGSSYNEQFF. The CDR3 DNA reads as TGTGCCAGCAGCCAAGGGACTAGCGGGAGCTCCTACAATGAGCAGTTCTTC. V and J are TRBV4-2 and TRBJ2-1, with 13 bases identical to TRBD2. V trimming: 1 base; J trimming: 0 bases; junction bases outside the gene matches: 0. From germline, CDR1 is LGHNA and CDR2 YNFKEQ. The length of the CDR3 is 17 residues.

The chain is built from TRBV7-9 and TRBJ1-1; no firm D call. Trimming took 5 bases from V and 0 from J, leaving 13 bases between them. The CDR3 is 15 residues long. Germline assignment: CDR1 SEHNR and CDR2 FQNEAQ (reference sequence). As DNA, the CDR3 is TGTGCCAGCAGCCGTCGAGGGAGCATGAACACTGAAGCTTTCTTT. This translates into CASSRRGSMNTEAFF. Variable domain in full (rest from reference TRBV7-9 and TRBJ1-1): DTGVSQNPRHKITKRGQNVTFRCDPISEHNRLYWYRQTLGQGPEFLTYFQNEAQLEKSRLLSDRFSAERPKGSFSTLEIQRTEQGDSAMYLCASSRRGSMNTEAFFGQGTRLTVV.

The V and J genes are TRBV27 and TRBJ1-3; TRBD1 might be the D (6 bases). Trimming removed 6 bases from V and 8 bases from J, with 14 bases in between. Germline V lookup: CDR1 MNHEY, CDR2 SMNVEV (reference sequence). CDR3 size: 13 residues. The CDR3 loop reads CASRGTGLDTIYF. The CDR3 DNA follows: TGTGCCAGCAGGGGTACAGGGCTTGACACCATATATTTT.

The rearrangement uses TRBV28 and TRBJ2-7; 7 nucleotides agree with TRBD1. V shed 8 bases, J shed 3 bases, and the junction held 4 bases outside the gene matches. This CDR3 is 12 amino acids long. Looked up from germline, CDR1 is MDHEN and CDR2 is SYDVKM. The DNA for the CDR3 is TGTGCCAGCGGACAGGCATACTACGAGCAGTACTTC. This translates into CASGQAYYEQYF. The entire variable domain, with the rest obtained from reference TRBV28 and TRBJ2-7, is as follows: DVKVTQSSRYLVKRTGEKVFLECVQDMDHENMFWYRQDPGLGLRLIYFSYDVKMKEKGDIPEGYSVSREKKERFSLILESASTNQTSMYLCASGQAYYEQYFGPGTRLTVT.

V and J are TRBV11-3 and TRBJ1-1, with unresolved D. Germline V gene data show CDR1 as SGHNT and CDR2 as YENEEA. V shed 5 bases and J shed 7 bases, with 14 bases lying between them. This CDR3 is 13 amino acids long. This CDR3 reads CASSHRQGGEAFF. The CDR3 DNA is TGTGCCAGCAGCCACCGACAAGGTGGTGAAGCTTTCTTT.